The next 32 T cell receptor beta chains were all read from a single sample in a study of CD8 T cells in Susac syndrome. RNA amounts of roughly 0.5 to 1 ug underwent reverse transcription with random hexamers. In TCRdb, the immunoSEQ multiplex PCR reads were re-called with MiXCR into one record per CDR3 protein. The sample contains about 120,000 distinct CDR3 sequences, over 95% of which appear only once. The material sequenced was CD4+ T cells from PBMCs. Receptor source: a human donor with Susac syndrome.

CDR3 nucleotides: TGCGCCAGCAGCCAAAAAGCCGGCGACTATGGCTACACCTTC. It specifies CASSQKAGDYGYTF. This chain uses TRBV4-1 with TRBJ1-2; D remains unclear. With 2 bases removed from V and 3 bases from J, the gap between germline ends came to 10 bases. The CDR3 consists of 14 residues. Germline V CDR1 and CDR2: MGHRA, YSYEKL.

This chain's CDR3 is CATSRAGDIGTDYGYTF. The CDR3 region has the DNA TGTGCCACCAGCAGAGCCGGAGACATCGGGACAGACTATGGCTACACCTTC. J is TRBJ1-2 and V is TRBV15; 7 bases are a match to TRBD1. After removal of 1 base from V and 3 bases from J, the junction contained 11 bases not matched to a gene. This CDR3 has 17 residues. The germline V gene has CDR1 LNHNV and CDR2 YYDKDF (reference sequence).

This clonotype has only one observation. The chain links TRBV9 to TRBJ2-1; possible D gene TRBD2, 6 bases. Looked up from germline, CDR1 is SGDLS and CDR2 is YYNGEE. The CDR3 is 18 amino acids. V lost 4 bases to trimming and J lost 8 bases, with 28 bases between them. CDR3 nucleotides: TGTGCCAGCAGCTCCCTGGGGGGTGGGGGACGCGTAGGCGATGAGCAGTTCTTC. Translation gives CASSSLGGGGRVGDEQFF.

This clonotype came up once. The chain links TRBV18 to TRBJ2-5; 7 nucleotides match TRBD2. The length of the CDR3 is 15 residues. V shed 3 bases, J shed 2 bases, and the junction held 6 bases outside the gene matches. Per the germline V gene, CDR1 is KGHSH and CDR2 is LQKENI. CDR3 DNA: TGTGCCAGCTCACCGGAGACTAGCTTACAAGAGACCCAGTACTTC. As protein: CASSPETSLQETQYF.

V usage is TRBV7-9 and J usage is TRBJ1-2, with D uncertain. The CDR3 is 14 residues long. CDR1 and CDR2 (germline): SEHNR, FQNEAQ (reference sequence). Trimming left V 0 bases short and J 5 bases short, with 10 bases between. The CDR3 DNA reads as TGTGCCAGCAGCTTAGCGCAGGCAACATATGGCTACACCTTC. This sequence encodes CASSLAQATYGYTF. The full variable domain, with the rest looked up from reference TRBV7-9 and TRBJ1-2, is DTGVSQNPRHKITKRGQNVTFRCDPISEHNRLYWYRQTLGQGPEFLTYFQNEAQLEKSRLLSDRFSAERPKGSFSTLEIQRTEQGDSAMYLCASSLAQATYGYTFGSGTRLTVV.

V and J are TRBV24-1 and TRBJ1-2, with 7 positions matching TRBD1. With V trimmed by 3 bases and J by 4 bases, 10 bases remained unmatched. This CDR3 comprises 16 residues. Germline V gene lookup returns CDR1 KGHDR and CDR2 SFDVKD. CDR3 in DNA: TGTGCCACCAGTGATCGCTCAACAGGGGAAACCTATGGCTACACCTTC. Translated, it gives CATSDRSTGETYGYTF.

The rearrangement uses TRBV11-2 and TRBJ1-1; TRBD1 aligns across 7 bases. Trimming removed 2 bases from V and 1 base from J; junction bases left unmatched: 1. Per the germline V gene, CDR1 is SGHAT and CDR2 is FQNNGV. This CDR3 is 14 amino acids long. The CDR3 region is CASSLNRGNTEAFF. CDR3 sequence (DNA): TGTGCCAGCAGCTTAAACAGGGGGAACACTGAAGCTTTCTTT.

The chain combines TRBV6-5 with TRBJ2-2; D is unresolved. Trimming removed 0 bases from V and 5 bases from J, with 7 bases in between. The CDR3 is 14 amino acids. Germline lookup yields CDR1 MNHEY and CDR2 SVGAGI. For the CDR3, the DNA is TGTGCCAGCAGTTACTCGGACCGGACCGGGGAGCTGTTTTTT. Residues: CASSYSDRTGELFF.

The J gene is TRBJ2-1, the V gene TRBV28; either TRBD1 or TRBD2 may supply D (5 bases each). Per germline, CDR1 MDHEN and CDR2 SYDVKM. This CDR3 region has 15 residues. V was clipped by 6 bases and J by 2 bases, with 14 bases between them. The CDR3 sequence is CASRPTGTAYNEQFF. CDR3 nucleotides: TGTGCCAGCAGGCCCACCGGGACGGCCTACAATGAGCAGTTCTTC.

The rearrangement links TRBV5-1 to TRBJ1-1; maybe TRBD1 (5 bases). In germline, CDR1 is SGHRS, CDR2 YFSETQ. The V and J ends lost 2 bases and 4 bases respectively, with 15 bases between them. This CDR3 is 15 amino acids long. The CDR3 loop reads CASSFQGTEGTEAFF. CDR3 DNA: TGCGCCAGCAGCTTTCAGGGTACGGAAGGCACTGAAGCTTTCTTT. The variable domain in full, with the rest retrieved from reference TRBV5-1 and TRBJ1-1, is KAGVTQTPRYLIKTRGQQVTLSCSPISGHRSVSWYQQTPGQGLQFLFEYFSETQRNKGNFPGRFSGRQFSNSRSEMNVSTLELGDSALYLCASSFQGTEGTEAFFGQGTRLTVV.

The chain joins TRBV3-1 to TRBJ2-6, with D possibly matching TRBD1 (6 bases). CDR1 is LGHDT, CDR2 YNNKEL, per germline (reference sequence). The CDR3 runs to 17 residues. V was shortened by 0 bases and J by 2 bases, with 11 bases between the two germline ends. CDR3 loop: CASSQDEYRAGANVLTF. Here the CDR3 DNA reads TGTGCCAGCAGCCAAGACGAATACAGGGCTGGGGCCAACGTCCTGACTTTC. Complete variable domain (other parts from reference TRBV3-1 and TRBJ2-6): DTAVSQTPKYLVTQMGNDKSIKCEQNLGHDTMYWYKQDSKKFLKIMFSYNNKELIINETVPNRFSPKSPDKAHLNLHINSLELGDSAVYFCASSQDEYRAGANVLTFGAGSRLTVL.

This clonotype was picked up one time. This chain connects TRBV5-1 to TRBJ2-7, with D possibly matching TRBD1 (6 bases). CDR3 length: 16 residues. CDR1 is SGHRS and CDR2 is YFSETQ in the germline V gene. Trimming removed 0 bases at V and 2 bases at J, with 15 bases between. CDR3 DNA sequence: TGCGCCAGCAGCTTGGCCCCAGGGGCAATTACCTACGAGCAGTACTTC. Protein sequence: CASSLAPGAITYEQYF.

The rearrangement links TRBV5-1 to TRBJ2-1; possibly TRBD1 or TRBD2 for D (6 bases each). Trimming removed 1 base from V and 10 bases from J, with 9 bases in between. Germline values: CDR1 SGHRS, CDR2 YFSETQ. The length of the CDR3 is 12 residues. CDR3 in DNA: TGCGCCAGCAGCTTGTTCGGGGGCGAGCAGTTCTTC. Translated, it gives CASSLFGGEQFF.

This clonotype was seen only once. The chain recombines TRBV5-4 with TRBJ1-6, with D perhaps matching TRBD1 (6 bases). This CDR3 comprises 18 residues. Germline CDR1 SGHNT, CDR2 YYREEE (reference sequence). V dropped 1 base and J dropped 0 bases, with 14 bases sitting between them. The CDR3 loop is CASSLFQGKSSYNSPLHF. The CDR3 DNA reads TGTGCCAGCAGCTTGTTCCAGGGGAAGAGCTCCTATAATTCACCCCTCCACTTT.

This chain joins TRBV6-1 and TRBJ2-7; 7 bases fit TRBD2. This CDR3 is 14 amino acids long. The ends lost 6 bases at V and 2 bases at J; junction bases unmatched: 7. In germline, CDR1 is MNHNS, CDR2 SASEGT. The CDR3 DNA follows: TGTGCCAGCAGGAATTCCGGGACTACCTACGAGCAGTACTTC. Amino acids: CASRNSGTTYEQYF.

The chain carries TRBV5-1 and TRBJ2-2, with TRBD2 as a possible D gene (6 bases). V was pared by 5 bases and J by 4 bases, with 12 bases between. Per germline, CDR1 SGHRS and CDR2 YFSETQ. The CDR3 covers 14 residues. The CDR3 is CASRIADLTGELFF. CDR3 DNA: TGCGCCAGCAGAATAGCGGATCTCACCGGGGAGCTGTTTTTT. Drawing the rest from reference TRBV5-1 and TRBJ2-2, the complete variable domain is KAGVTQTPRYLIKTRGQQVTLSCSPISGHRSVSWYQQTPGQGLQFLFEYFSETQRNKGNFPGRFSGRQFSNSRSEMNVSTLELGDSALYLCASRIADLTGELFFGEGSRLTVL.

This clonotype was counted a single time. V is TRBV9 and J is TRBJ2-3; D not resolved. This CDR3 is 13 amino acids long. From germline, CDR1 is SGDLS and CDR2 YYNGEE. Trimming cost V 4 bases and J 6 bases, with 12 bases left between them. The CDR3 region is CASSLRIMDTQYF. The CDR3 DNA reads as TGTGCCAGCAGCCTCCGGATTATGGATACGCAGTATTTT.

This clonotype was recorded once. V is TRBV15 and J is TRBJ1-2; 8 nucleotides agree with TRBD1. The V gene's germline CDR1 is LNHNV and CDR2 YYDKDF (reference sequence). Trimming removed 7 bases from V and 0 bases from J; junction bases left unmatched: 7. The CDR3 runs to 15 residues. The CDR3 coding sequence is TGTGCCACCACACAGGGGGATCCGACTAACTATGGCTACACCTTC. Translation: CATTQGDPTNYGYTF.

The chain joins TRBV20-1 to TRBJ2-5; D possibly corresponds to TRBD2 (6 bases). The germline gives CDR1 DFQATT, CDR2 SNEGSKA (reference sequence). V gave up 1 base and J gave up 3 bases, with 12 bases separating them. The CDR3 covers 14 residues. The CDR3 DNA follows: TGCAGTGCTAGAGCCTGGACGGGAGAAGAGACCCAGTACTTC. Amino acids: CSARAWTGEETQYF.

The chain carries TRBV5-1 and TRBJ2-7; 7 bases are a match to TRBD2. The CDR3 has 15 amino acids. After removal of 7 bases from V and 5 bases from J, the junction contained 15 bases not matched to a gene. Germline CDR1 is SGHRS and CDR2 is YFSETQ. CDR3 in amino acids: CASHTSPGRYDEQYF. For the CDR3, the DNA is TGCGCCAGCCATACGTCCCCCGGGAGGTACGACGAGCAGTACTTC.

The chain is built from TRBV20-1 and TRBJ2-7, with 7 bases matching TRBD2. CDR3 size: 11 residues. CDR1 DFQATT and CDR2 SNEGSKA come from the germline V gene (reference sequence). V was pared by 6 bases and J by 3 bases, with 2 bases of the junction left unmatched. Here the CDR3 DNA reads TGCAGTGCCCAGCGGGACTACGAGCAGTACTTC. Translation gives CSAQRDYEQYF.

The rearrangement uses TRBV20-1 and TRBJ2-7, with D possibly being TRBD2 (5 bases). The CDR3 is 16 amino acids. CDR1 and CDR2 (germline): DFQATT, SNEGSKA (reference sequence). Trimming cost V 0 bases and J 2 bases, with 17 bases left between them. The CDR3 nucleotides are TGCAGTGCTAGAGAGCGGCTTGAGGGCCCCCCCTACGAGCAGTACTTC. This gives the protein CSARERLEGPPYEQYF.

CDR3 protein: CASSATGQAYGYTF. CDR3 nucleotides: TGTGCCAGCAGTGCCACAGGACAGGCATATGGCTACACCTTC. The V call is TRBV2, the J call TRBJ1-2; 7 bases are a match to TRBD1. Germline V CDR1 and CDR2: SNHLY, FYNNEI. There are 14 residues in the CDR3. Trimming cost V 4 bases and J 5 bases; bases outside gene matches: 7.

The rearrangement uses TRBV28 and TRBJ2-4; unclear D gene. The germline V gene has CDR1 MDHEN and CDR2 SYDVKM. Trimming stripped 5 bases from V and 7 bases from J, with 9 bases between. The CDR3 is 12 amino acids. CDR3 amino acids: CASSPTQNIQYF. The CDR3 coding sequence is TGTGCCAGCAGTCCGACGCAGAACATTCAGTACTTC.

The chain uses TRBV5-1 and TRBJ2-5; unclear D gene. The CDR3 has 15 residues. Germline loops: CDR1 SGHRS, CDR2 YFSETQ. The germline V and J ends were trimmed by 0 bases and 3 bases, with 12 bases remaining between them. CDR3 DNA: TGCGCCAGCAGCTTGGAGTGGGTTTCCAAAGAGACCCAGTACTTC. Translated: CASSLEWVSKETQYF.

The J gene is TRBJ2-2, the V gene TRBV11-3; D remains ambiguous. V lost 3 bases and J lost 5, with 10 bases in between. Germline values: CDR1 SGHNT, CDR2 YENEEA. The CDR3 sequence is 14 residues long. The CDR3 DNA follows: TGTGCCAGCAGCTTTACAGCAGCTACCGGGGAGCTGTTTTTT. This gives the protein CASSFTAATGELFF. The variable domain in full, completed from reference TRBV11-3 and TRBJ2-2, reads EAGVVQSPRYKIIEKKQPVAFWCNPISGHNTLYWYLQNLGQGPELLIRYENEEAVDDSQLPKDRFSAERLKGVDSTLKIQPAELGDSAVYLCASSFTAATGELFFGEGSRLTVL.

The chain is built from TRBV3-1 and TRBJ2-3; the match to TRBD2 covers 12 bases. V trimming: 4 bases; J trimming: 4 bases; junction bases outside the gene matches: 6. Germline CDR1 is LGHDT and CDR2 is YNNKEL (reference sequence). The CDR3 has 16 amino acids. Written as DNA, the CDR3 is TGTGCCAGCAGCCGCCGGACTAGCGGGAACTCAGATACGCAGTATTTT. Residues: CASSRRTSGNSDTQYF.

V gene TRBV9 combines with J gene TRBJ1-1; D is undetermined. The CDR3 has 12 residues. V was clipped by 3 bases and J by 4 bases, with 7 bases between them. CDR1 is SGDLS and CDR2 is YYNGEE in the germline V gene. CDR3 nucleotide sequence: TGTGCCAGCAGCGAGGGTACCACTGAAGCTTTCTTT. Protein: CASSEGTTEAFF.

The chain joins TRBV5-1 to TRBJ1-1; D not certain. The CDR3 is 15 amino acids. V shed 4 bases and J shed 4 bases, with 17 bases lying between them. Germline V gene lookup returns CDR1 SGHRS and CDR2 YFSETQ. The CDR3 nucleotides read TGCGCCAGCAGCGCGGGAGGTACGGGGATCACTGAAGCTTTCTTT. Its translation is CASSAGGTGITEAFF.

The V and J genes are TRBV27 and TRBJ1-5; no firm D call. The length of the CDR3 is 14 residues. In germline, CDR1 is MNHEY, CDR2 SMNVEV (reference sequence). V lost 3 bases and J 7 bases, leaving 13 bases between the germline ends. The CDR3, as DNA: TGTGCCAGCAGTTTGTCAAAAGGTTGGCAGCCCCAGCATTTT. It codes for CASSLSKGWQPQHF.

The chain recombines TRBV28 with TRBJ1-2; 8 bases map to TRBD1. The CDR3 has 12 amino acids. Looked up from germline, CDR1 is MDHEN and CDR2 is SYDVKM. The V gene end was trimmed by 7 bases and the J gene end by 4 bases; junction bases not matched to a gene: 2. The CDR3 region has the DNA TGTGCCAGCACTGGACAGGGCTATGGCTACACCTTC. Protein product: CASTGQGYGYTF.

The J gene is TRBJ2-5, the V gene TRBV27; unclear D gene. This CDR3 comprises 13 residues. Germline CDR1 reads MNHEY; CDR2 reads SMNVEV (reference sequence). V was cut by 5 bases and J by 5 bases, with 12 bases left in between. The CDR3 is CASSALVQETQYF. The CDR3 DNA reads TGTGCCAGCAGTGCCTTGGTTCAGGAGACCCAGTACTTC.